Ten or more counts support the clone carrying this T cell receptor beta chain. The ends were cut back, 1 base at V and 0 bases at J, with 10 bases in the middle. This CDR3 region has 15 residues. In germline, CDR1 is MDHEN, CDR2 SYDVKM. In TCRdb, the reads were re-called with MiXCR into one record per CDR3 protein. The repertoire holds under 5,500 distinct CDR3 sequences, with roughly 8.3% as singletons. The clonotype originates from a human donor with rheumatoid arthritis. This chain connects TRBV28 to TRBJ2-7; D is unresolved. Sequencing was carried out using CD4+ T cells from synovial fluid. This CDR3 is CASSLSRPSSYEQYF. Here the CDR3 DNA reads TGTGCCAGCAGTTTATCCAGACCCAGCTCCTACGAGCAGTACTTC.